A selection of T cell receptor beta chains follows, all from one sample in a study of pediatric ulcerative colitis. Produced via immunoSEQ multiplex PCR; TCRdb's table is partial and in-frame only. The table records 25,000 to 35,000 clones, around 80% of them present only once. The sample taken for sequencing was blood. These receptors were taken from a boy aged 5 to 17 with severe ulcerative colitis. The CDR3 runs from the conserved cysteine through the conserved F or W. The D gene is left open where the match is weak. Rows give clone size only sometimes, using once, few, many, or a class for an expanded clone.

clone size	J gene	V gene	D gene	CDR3 DNA	CDR3 protein
NA	TRBJ2-3	TRBV7-9	NA	TGTGCCAGCGGAGGGACAGATACGCAGTATTTT	CASGGTDTQYF
NA	TRBJ2-5	TRBV18	NA	TGTGCCAGCTCACCCTACACGGGCGCAGAGACCCAGTACTTC	CASSPYTGAETQYF
NA	TRBJ1-1	TRBV19	NA	TGTGCCAGTAGTTTCGCTAATGGGGGGCCCACTGAAGCTTTCTTT	CASSFANGGPTEAFF
NA	TRBJ1-1	TRBV30	NA	TGTGCCTGGGGCAAGACCGGGCGGAGCACTGAAGCTTTCTTT	CAWGKTGRSTEAFF
NA	TRBJ1-2	TRBV18	NA	TGTGCCAGCTCACCGTCTGAGGGGGGACACTATGGCTACACCTTC	CASSPSEGGHYGYTF
NA	TRBJ2-4	TRBV2	NA	TGTGCCACCAGGACAGAGGAAACTCTAGCCAAAAACATTCAGTACTTC	CATRTEETLAKNIQYF
few	TRBJ1-5	TRBV4-2	NA	TGTGCCAGCAGCCAAGAGACAGTCAATCAGCCCCAGCATTTT	CASSQETVNQPQHF
NA	TRBJ2-7	TRBV6-5	NA	TGTGCCAGCAGTTACGTGGGCAGGGCGTACGAGCAGTACTTC	CASSYVGRAYEQYF
NA	TRBJ1-1	TRBV6-5	NA	TGTGCCAGCAGTTACTGGAGCGGCAGGGGTGAAGCTTTCTTT	CASSYWSGRGEAFF
NA	TRBJ2-7	TRBV6-5	TRBD2	TGTGCCAGCAGTTACTCTAGACTAGCTCCTCGAGAGCAGTACTTC	CASSYSRLAPREQYF
NA	TRBJ2-5	TRBV7-2	NA	TGTGCCAGCAGCTTCTTCGGGGCACAAGAGACCCAGTACTTC	CASSFFGAQETQYF
NA	TRBJ1-1	TRBV7-8	NA	TGTGCCAGCAGCAAAGGGAGGAACACTGAAGCTTTCTTT	CASSKGRNTEAFF
NA	TRBJ1-2	TRBV13	TRBD1	TGTGCCAGCAGCCCTAACAGGGGTGGCTATGGCTACACCTTC	CASSPNRGGYGYTF
NA	TRBJ1-2	TRBV29-1	NA	TGCAGCGTTGATGGAGGTACCTATGGCTACACCTTC	CSVDGGTYGYTF
few	TRBJ1-4	TRBV30	NA	TGTGCCTGGAGCGGGGAAGGGCAGAATGAAAAACTGTTTTTT	CAWSGEGQNEKLFF
once	TRBJ1-2	TRBV18	TRBD1	TGTGCCAGCTCACCACCCGCGACAGGGGGCTTCTATGGCTACACCTTC	CASSPPATGGFYGYTF
NA	TRBJ2-7	TRBV5-1	NA	TGCGCCAGCAGCTTGGCCGAGGACATTGCCGACCCCGAGCAGTACTTC	CASSLAEDIADPEQYF
NA	TRBJ1-5	TRBV5-6	NA	TGTGCCGGCTGGACACTTAATAGCAATCAGCCCCAGCATTTT	CAGWTLNSNQPQHF
NA	TRBJ2-2	TRBV4-3	NA	TGCGCCAGCAGCCAAGACCTTGGGTCAACCGGGGAGCTGTTTTTT	CASSQDLGSTGELFF
NA	TRBJ2-5	TRBV5-1	NA	TGCGCCAGCAGCGGTGAGACCCAGTACTTC	CASSGETQYF
NA	TRBJ1-6	TRBV18	NA	TGTGCCAGCTCACCACCTATGGGACAAGGCGGTTCACCCCTCCACTTT	CASSPPMGQGGSPLHF
NA	TRBJ2-3	TRBV7-9	TRBD2	TGTGCCAGCAGTCATACTAGCGGGGTAGCAGATACGCAGTATTTT	CASSHTSGVADTQYF
NA	TRBJ1-2	TRBV18	NA	TGTGCCAGCTCCGGGGGCCCCCTTAACTATGGCTACACCTTC	CASSGGPLNYGYTF
NA	TRBJ2-5	TRBV18	NA	TGTGCCAGCTCACCTCCAACGGGGACCCAGTACTTC	CASSPPTGTQYF
NA	TRBJ2-1	TRBV13	NA	TGTGCCTCCTCAGCGGGGACAGGCTCCTACAATGAGCAGTTCTTC	CASSAGTGSYNEQFF
NA	TRBJ1-2	TRBV9	NA	TGTGCCAGCAGCGTAGGGGACTATGGCTACACCTTC	CASSVGDYGYTF
few	TRBJ1-6	TRBV7-2	NA	TGTGCCAGCAGCTTAAGTCCAGGGGCCTCACCCCTCCACTTT	CASSLSPGASPLHF
few	TRBJ2-7	TRBV7-9	NA	TGTGCCAGCAGCTTTACCCGTGGAGGTACAGTCATCTACGAGCAGTACTTC	CASSFTRGGTVIYEQYF
NA	TRBJ2-1	TRBV30	TRBD2	TGTGCCTGGAGGGTAGCGGGGGGCATCTCCTACAATGAGCAGTTCTTC	CAWRVAGGISYNEQFF
NA	TRBJ1-4	TRBV6-5	TRBD1	TGTGCCAGGGACAGGGGGCTGGCTAATGAAAAACTGTTTTTT	CARDRGLANEKLFF
NA	TRBJ1-1	TRBV19	TRBD1	TGTGCCAGTAGTATCTGGCCCGGGACAGCCGGCACTGAAGCTTTCTTT	CASSIWPGTAGTEAFF
once	TRBJ2-7	TRBV7-8	NA	TGTGCCAGCAGCTTAGACGGGGGTACAGGTTCGACCGAGCAGTACTTC	CASSLDGGTGSTEQYF
NA	TRBJ1-1	TRBV19	NA	TGTGCCAGTTCGGTAGAACTGAACACTGAAGCTTTCTTT	CASSVELNTEAFF
once	TRBJ1-3	TRBV30	NA	TGTGCCTGGAGTTTGCGGGGAAACACCATATATTTT	CAWSLRGNTIYF
NA	TRBJ2-1	TRBV4-2	NA	TGTGCCAGCAGCCAAGATGTTGATGGGCGGGGACTTTCGAACAATGAGCAGTTCTTC	CASSQDVDGRGLSNNEQFF
NA	TRBJ2-1	TRBV4-2	TRBD2	TGTGCCAGCAGCCAAGAGAAAAGACTAGCGGGGGGCTATGAGCAGTTCTTC	CASSQEKRLAGGYEQFF
NA	TRBJ1-1	TRBV4-3	NA	TGCGCCAGCAGCCAAGTACTGGGGGACACTGAAGCTTTCTTT	CASSQVLGDTEAFF
NA	TRBJ2-5	TRBV19	NA	TGTGCCAGTAGTGCTCGGGGGATCGGAGAGACCCAGTACTTC	CASSARGIGETQYF
NA	TRBJ2-1	TRBV7-3	NA	TGTGCCAGCAGTTTGGTACCCCCCTACAATGAGCAGTTCTTC	CASSLVPPYNEQFF
NA	TRBJ2-1	TRBV25-1	NA	TGTGCCAGCAGCCGAGGGGAAGGTCCACCCTACAATGAGCAGTTCTTC	CASSRGEGPPYNEQFF
NA	TRBJ2-1	TRBV9	TRBD2	TGTGCCAGCAGCGTAGACGGGGGGACCTACAATGAGCAGTTCTTC	CASSVDGGTYNEQFF
NA	TRBJ2-5	TRBV7-9	NA	TGTGCCAGCAGCTTAGCGCGGGGGCTCGAAGAGACCCAGTACTTC	CASSLARGLEETQYF
NA	TRBJ1-1	TRBV10-3	NA	TGTGCCATCAGTGATTCAACAGGGACCGGACTTATCAATATGAACACTGAAGCTTTCTTT	CAISDSTGTGLINMNTEAFF
NA	TRBJ1-2	TRBV7-2	NA	TGTGCCAGCAGCTTAGCGCCAGGGAATAGTGGCTACACCTTC	CASSLAPGNSGYTF
NA	TRBJ2-3	TRBV7-9	TRBD1	TGTGCCAGCAGCTCCGGGACAGGGGGTGATACGCAGTATTTT	CASSSGTGGDTQYF
few	TRBJ1-2	TRBV10-3	TRBD1	TGTGCCATTGAAATAGGGACAGGGAGCTATGGCTACACCTTC	CAIEIGTGSYGYTF
NA	TRBJ1-3	TRBV9	NA	TGTGCCAGCAGCGTTGACCCTCTGTCCGGAAACACCATATATTTT	CASSVDPLSGNTIYF
NA	TRBJ2-1	TRBV6-4	NA	TGTGCCAGCAGTGCAGGGACGGAATACAATGAGCAGTTCTTC	CASSAGTEYNEQFF
NA	TRBJ2-3	TRBV29-1	TRBD1	TGCAGCGTTGGAGGGACAGGCCCACGAATCACAGATACGCAGTATTTT	CSVGGTGPRITDTQYF
NA	TRBJ2-3	TRBV6-4	NA	TGTGCCAGCAGCCCCGGGACCGACCCTAGCACCCCTCCAGATACGCAGTATTTT	CASSPGTDPSTPPDTQYF
NA	TRBJ2-5	TRBV7-9	NA	TGTGCCAGCAGTACAGAGACCCAGTACTTC	CASSTETQYF
NA	TRBJ1-2	TRBV11-2	NA	TGTGCCAGCAGCTCACAGAGCCATGACTATGGCTACACCTTC	CASSSQSHDYGYTF
NA	TRBJ2-6	TRBV5-1	NA	TGCGCCAGCAGCTTCCAGGGCCCGAACTCTGGGGCCAACGTCCTGACTTTC	CASSFQGPNSGANVLTF
NA	TRBJ2-7	TRBV5-6	TRBD1	TGTGCCAGCAGCTTGATGACAGGGGGCGACGAGCAGTACTTC	CASSLMTGGDEQYF